These T cell receptor beta chains were read from a single sample in a study of T-cell memory formation after mild COVID-19. TCRdb itself ran the 5' RACE reads through MiXCR, one entry per CDR3 protein. The sample lists about 470,000 distinct CDR3 sequences; roughly 25% were seen once. Specimen: PBMCs or a T cell subset sorted from them (not recorded which). These receptors all stem from an adult woman who had mild COVID-19 (a few samples of this study predate the infection). Cell type and time point are not known. Each CDR3 is given with its conserved first and last residue. D genes are given only for firm matches. Clone size is shown for a subset of rows, as once, few, many or a class of expanded clone.

DNA: TGTGCCAGCAGTTACAGAGGACAGGGATACCAAGAGACCCAGTACTTC
CDR3: CASSYRGQGYQETQYF
V: TRBV6-5
J: TRBJ2-5
size: few
D: TRBD1

DNA: TGTGCCAGCAGCCAAGATCGACTAGCGGGGGGGCGGGCAGATACGCAGTATTTT
CDR3: CASSQDRLAGGRADTQYF
V: TRBV3-1
J: TRBJ2-3
size: few
D: TRBD2

DNA: TGTGCCAGCAGTTATCATGCGAGGTGGAACACAGATACGCAGTATTTT
CDR3: CASSYHARWNTDTQYF
V: TRBV6-5
J: TRBJ2-3
size: -
D: -

DNA: TGTGCCAGCAGCCCGACTTCTACTGAAGCTTTCTTT
CDR3: CASSPTSTEAFF
V: TRBV7-2
J: TRBJ1-1
size: -
D: -

DNA: TGTGCCAGCAGCTTGGGGACTAGCGGGAGTAGCACAGATACGCAGTATTTT
CDR3: CASSLGTSGSSTDTQYF
V: TRBV7-2
J: TRBJ2-3
size: few
D: TRBD2

DNA: TGTGCCAGCAGTGAGGGTAGCGGGGACTACAATGAGCAGTTCTTC
CDR3: CASSEGSGDYNEQFF
V: TRBV6-4
J: TRBJ2-1
size: -
D: TRBD2

DNA: TGTGCCAGCAGCCCTCGGAAAGGGACCTACGAGCAGTACTTC
CDR3: CASSPRKGTYEQYF
V: TRBV7-2
J: TRBJ2-7
size: -
D: -

DNA: TGCGCCAGCAGCAGAGGACAGGGTAGGGGCTTCTACGAGCAGTACTTC
CDR3: CASSRGQGRGFYEQYF
V: TRBV5-1
J: TRBJ2-7
size: -
D: TRBD1

DNA: TGTGCCAGCAGCCCTATCCGGGAACAAAACCCCTCTGGGGCCAACGTCCTGACTTTC
CDR3: CASSPIREQNPSGANVLTF
V: TRBV7-9
J: TRBJ2-6
size: -
D: -

DNA: TGTGCCAGCAGCTCCTGGACTAGCGGGAAAGACAATGAGCAGTTCTTC
CDR3: CASSSWTSGKDNEQFF
V: TRBV7-9
J: TRBJ2-1
size: few
D: TRBD2

DNA: TGTGCCATCAGTGAGTCGGCAGGGTTGGACTACGAGCAGTACTTC
CDR3: CAISESAGLDYEQYF
V: TRBV10-3
J: TRBJ2-7
size: few
D: -

DNA: TGCGCCAGCAGCCAGTCACTGCTCCTCCACAATGAGCAGTTCTTC
CDR3: CASSQSLLLHNEQFF
V: TRBV4-3
J: TRBJ2-1
size: few
D: -

DNA: TGCAGTGCCGGACAAGAAAACGTAGGGGATACGCAGTATTTT
CDR3: CSAGQENVGDTQYF
V: TRBV20-1
J: TRBJ2-3
size: -
D: -

DNA: TGTGCCAGCAGTAAACCATCACGACTAGCGGGGGGACTCAATTTATACAATGAGCAGTTCTTC
CDR3: CASSKPSRLAGGLNLYNEQFF
V: TRBV6-1
J: TRBJ2-1
size: -
D: TRBD2

DNA: TGTGCCACCAGTGATCAGGGACAGGGGGCGGAGGGCTACACCTTC
CDR3: CATSDQGQGAEGYTF
V: TRBV24-1
J: TRBJ1-2
size: -
D: TRBD1

DNA: TGTGCCAGCAGTTTAGATGGGGGGTATGGGACTGAAGCTTTCTTT
CDR3: CASSLDGGYGTEAFF
V: TRBV12-3/TRBV12-4
J: TRBJ1-1
size: few
D: -

DNA: TGCGCCAGCAGCTCGACACGACAGGGGGCCCTGAACACTGAAGCTTTCTTT
CDR3: CASSSTRQGALNTEAFF
V: TRBV5-1
J: TRBJ1-1
size: -
D: TRBD1

DNA: TGCGCCAGCAGCTTGGGGAGCTCCTACAATGAGCAGTTCTTC
CDR3: CASSLGSSYNEQFF
V: TRBV5-1
J: TRBJ2-1
size: many
D: -

DNA: TGCGCCAGCAGCTTGGGGACAGGTTATATGAACACTGAAGCTTTCTTT
CDR3: CASSLGTGYMNTEAFF
V: TRBV5-1
J: TRBJ1-1
size: -
D: TRBD1

DNA: TGTGCCACCACAGGACAGGGTCTGAAGATGGGCTATGGCTACACCTTC
CDR3: CATTGQGLKMGYGYTF
V: TRBV24-1
J: TRBJ1-2
size: once
D: TRBD1

DNA: TGTGCCAGCAGTTCCGGGACAGCCGGGGTGTACGAGCAGTACTTC
CDR3: CASSSGTAGVYEQYF
V: TRBV6-2/TRBV6-3
J: TRBJ2-7
size: -
D: TRBD1

DNA: TGTGCCAGCAGCTTAGCCTCTGGGGGAGGCAATCAGCCCCAGCATTTT
CDR3: CASSLASGGGNQPQHF
V: TRBV7-9
J: TRBJ1-5
size: few
D: -

DNA: TGTGCCAGCAGCTTTAGATATAGACAGGGAGGATCGGCACCCCTCCACTTT
CDR3: CASSFRYRQGGSAPLHF
V: TRBV28
J: TRBJ1-6
size: -
D: TRBD1

DNA: TGTGCCAGCTCAGCAGGAACTGGACAGGTTGTGGGCGAGCAGTACTTC
CDR3: CASSAGTGQVVGEQYF
V: TRBV18
J: TRBJ2-7
size: many
D: TRBD1

DNA: TGTGCCAGCAGACACGGGACAGCCGGGGGACTGTTTTTT
CDR3: CASRHGTAGGLFF
V: TRBV12-3/TRBV12-4
J: TRBJ1-4
size: -
D: TRBD1

DNA: TGTGCCAGCTCACCCTCCGGGATAGTTCCGACCGAAGCTTTCTTT
CDR3: CASSPSGIVPTEAFF
V: TRBV18
J: TRBJ1-1
size: -
D: -

DNA: TGTGCCAGCACCGACTGGGCGGGAGGGGACACCGGGGAGCTGTTTTTT
CDR3: CASTDWAGGDTGELFF
V: TRBV6-5
J: TRBJ2-2
size: -
D: TRBD2

DNA: TGTGCCAGCAGCTTAGGGTGGACTGAAGCTTTCTTT
CDR3: CASSLGWTEAFF
V: TRBV11-2
J: TRBJ1-1
size: few
D: -

DNA: TGTGCCAGCAGCGGACTAGCGGGAGGAGCGAACACCGGGGAGCTGTTTTTT
CDR3: CASSGLAGGANTGELFF
V: TRBV9
J: TRBJ2-2
size: -
D: TRBD2

DNA: TGTGACAGCAGCGGAGGACAGGGGTCCAGCTATGGCTACACCTTC
CDR3: CDSSGGQGSSYGYTF
V: TRBV9
J: TRBJ1-2
size: -
D: TRBD1

DNA: TGTGCCAGCACAGGGGCCCCTTCCTACGAGCAGTACTTC
CDR3: CASTGAPSYEQYF
V: TRBV6-5
J: TRBJ2-7
size: -
D: -

DNA: TGCGCCAGCAGCGCAACAGGGTTTGAGACCCAGTACTTC
CDR3: CASSATGFETQYF
V: TRBV5-1
J: TRBJ2-5
size: -
D: -

DNA: TGTGCCAGCAGCCCTAGGGACGCCCGGTGGACTGAAGCTTTCTTT
CDR3: CASSPRDARWTEAFF
V: TRBV3-1
J: TRBJ1-1
size: -
D: -

DNA: TGCAGTGCGAGAGATGGGGCAGCCAACACTGAAGCTTTCTTT
CDR3: CSARDGAANTEAFF
V: TRBV20-1
J: TRBJ1-1
size: -
D: -

DNA: TGCGCCAGCAGCTTGGGACAGGATACGCAGTATTTT
CDR3: CASSLGQDTQYF
V: TRBV5-1
J: TRBJ2-3
size: few
D: -

DNA: TGCAGTGCTAGTCGGAGGGGGATATATAATTCACCCCTCCACTTT
CDR3: CSASRRGIYNSPLHF
V: TRBV20-1
J: TRBJ1-6
size: -
D: -

DNA: TGTGCCATCAGCCCCCCGGGGATGTACAGGAGCTACGAGCAGTACTTC
CDR3: CAISPPGMYRSYEQYF
V: TRBV10-3
J: TRBJ2-7
size: few
D: -

DNA: TGTGCCAGCAGTTTGGCTAGCTTGGGCTCCTACGAGCAGTACTTC
CDR3: CASSLASLGSYEQYF
V: TRBV28
J: TRBJ2-7
size: -
D: -

DNA: TGTGCCAGCAGCTCCGGGACAGGGGTGAACGAGCAGTACTTC
CDR3: CASSSGTGVNEQYF
V: TRBV7-9
J: TRBJ2-7
size: many
D: TRBD1

DNA: TGTGCCAGTAGTATCGGGACAAGCGATCAGCCCCAGCATTTT
CDR3: CASSIGTSDQPQHF
V: TRBV19
J: TRBJ1-5
size: -
D: -

DNA: TGCGCCAGCAGCCAAGGGACTAGCGGGTACAGCACAGATACGCAGTATTTT
CDR3: CASSQGTSGYSTDTQYF
V: TRBV4-3
J: TRBJ2-3
size: -
D: TRBD2